The next 10 T cell receptor beta chains were all read from a single sample in a study of T cells in Graves' hyperthyroidism and ophthalmopathy (dated by TCRdb to the late 2010s). Libraries were prepared through multiplex PCR. The instrument given in TCRdb is Illumina HiSeq 2000. The TCR beta CDR3 regions were amplified from the RNA transcripts. For the first round of RT-PCR on the TCR CDR3, the HTBI primer set was used together with the Qiagen OneStep RT-PCR kit. The public reads were reanalyzed by TCRdb: fastp trimming at Q25, MiXCR alignment, in-frame beta chains only. CDR3 protein duplicates are merged, each entry listing the most common genes and DNA. This sample lists approximately 640,000 distinct CDR3 sequences; 16% were detected once. Jointly, the top ten make up 3% to 4.5% of the sample. The source material was blood. The receptors were gathered from a woman under 40 with Graves' hyperthyroidism.

This chain uses TRBV20-1 with TRBJ1-5; 11 bases are shared with TRBD1. The V segment lost 1 base and the J segment 7 bases; nucleotides outside the gene matches: 6. The CDR3 is 15 amino acids. CDR1 is DFQATT and CDR2 is SNEGSKA in the germline V gene (reference sequence). The CDR3 bases are TGCAGTGCTAGAGGGGGACAGGGGGTCAGGCAGCCCCAGCATTTT. Amino acid sequence: CSARGGQGVRQPQHF.

In this sample, this clonotype turned up many times. The gene calls are TRBV27 and TRBJ2-6; the D is unclear. This CDR3 is built from 13 residues. The germline V and J ends were trimmed by 6 bases and 4 bases, with 7 bases remaining between them. The germline gives CDR1 MNHEY, CDR2 SMNVEV (reference sequence). CDR3 protein: CASSLRGANVLTF. For the CDR3, the DNA is TGTGCCAGCAGCTTACGGGGGGCCAACGTCCTGACTTTC.

This sequence joins TRBV2 and TRBJ2-1, with D possibly TRBD2 on 5 matching bases. This CDR3 contains 13 residues. Looked up from germline, CDR1 is SNHLY and CDR2 is FYNNEI. V was pared by 6 bases and J by 4 bases, with 10 bases between. The CDR3 region is CASRKGLYNEQFF. CDR3 nucleotides: TGTGCCAGCAGAAAAGGACTGTACAATGAGCAGTTCTTC.

This clonotype was observed many times. The rearrangement joins TRBV2 to TRBJ1-6; 7 nucleotides match TRBD1. The V segment lost 6 bases and the J segment 6 bases; nucleotides outside the gene matches: 5. The CDR3 extends over 14 amino acids. Per the germline V gene, CDR1 is SNHLY and CDR2 is FYNNEI. This chain's CDR3 is CASSGQVLNSPLHF. The CDR3 DNA is TGTGCCAGCAGCGGACAGGTCCTTAATTCACCCCTCCACTTT. Variable domain in full (rest from reference TRBV2 and TRBJ1-6): EPEVTQTPSHQVTQMGQEVILRCVPISNHLYFYWYRQILGQKVEFLVSFYNNEISEKSEIFDDQFSVERPDGSNFTLKIRSTKLEDSAMYFCASSGQVLNSPLHFGNGTRLTVT.

The chain has TRBV19 and TRBJ1-2, with 9 positions matching TRBD1. From germline, CDR1 is LNHDA and CDR2 SQIVND (reference sequence). This CDR3 has 15 residues. V trimming: 9 bases; J trimming: 1 base; junction bases outside the gene matches: 9. DNA of the CDR3: TGTGCCAGCTCCTCTAGACAGGGGGTTAACTATGGCTACACCTTC. Its translation: CASSSRQGVNYGYTF.

This clonotype was recorded many times. The rearrangement joins TRBV30 to TRBJ2-1; 9 positions agree with TRBD2. The V gene end was trimmed by 5 bases and the J gene end by 7 bases; junction bases not matched to a gene: 6. CDR1 is GTSNPN and CDR2 is SVGIG in the germline V gene (reference sequence). The CDR3 extends over 13 amino acids. The CDR3 here is CAWSGLAWNEQFF. CDR3 nucleotides: TGTGCCTGGTCGGGACTAGCTTGGAATGAGCAGTTCTTC.

This chain uses TRBV6-9 with TRBJ1-1; D remains unclear. V dropped 4 bases and J dropped 5 bases, with 17 bases sitting between them. The CDR3 is made up of 15 amino acids. The germline gives CDR1 MNHGY, CDR2 SVAAGI. CDR3 amino acids: CASSSPTGRRTEAFF. The CDR3 bases are TGTGCCAGCAGTTCACCGACTGGGAGAAGAACTGAAGCTTTCTTT.

V is TRBV5-1 and J is TRBJ1-4; 7 bases line up with TRBD1. The V and J ends lost 4 bases and 8 bases, in that order; junction bases with no gene match: 11. Per germline, CDR1 SGHRS and CDR2 YFSETQ. This CDR3 is built from 15 residues. The CDR3 here is CASSRKQGRGEKLFF. CDR3 DNA: TGCGCCAGCAGCCGAAAACAGGGGCGGGGAGAAAAACTGTTTTTT.

At least ten counts were recorded for this clonotype. V is TRBV30 and J is TRBJ1-6; possibly TRBD1 for D (5 bases). Germline loops: CDR1 GTSNPN, CDR2 SVGIG (reference sequence). V was clipped by 4 bases and J by 13 bases, with 17 bases between them. This CDR3 spans 13 amino acids. This CDR3 reads CAWTSAGVAPLHF. The CDR3 nucleotides read TGTGCCTGGACCTCGGCGGGGGTGGCGCCCCTCCACTTT.

The rearrangement links TRBV12-3 or TRBV12-4 to TRBJ1-1; D may be TRBD1 (5 bases). This CDR3 comprises 17 residues. V gave up 5 bases and J gave up 0 bases, with 19 bases separating them. The chain's CDR3 is CASSTPKVSGLNTEAFF. The DNA for the CDR3 is TGTGCCAGCAGTACCCCTAAGGTATCGGGGCTGAACACTGAAGCTTTCTTT.